Each of the 9 T cell receptor beta chains below was sequenced from the same sample in a study of shared clonotypes between healthy human individuals. The table came from immunoSEQ multiplex PCR; TCRdb's copy has only in-frame clones and leaves some out. The top ten clones hold around 0.33% of a sample with roughly 1.4 million clones, approximately 98.5% of them seen once. The sequenced material came from naive CD4+ T cells sorted from blood. Documented subset: CD45RA+ positively selected. These receptor sequences come from a man aged 30-40 years in good health.

V gene TRBV5-1 combines with J gene TRBJ2-7, with a possible D match to TRBD2 (6 bases). The CDR3 spans 16 residues. With 4 bases removed from V and 2 bases from J, the gap between germline ends came to 19 bases. Germline V gene data show CDR1 as SGHRS and CDR2 as YFSETQ. The CDR3 DNA sequence: TGCGCCAGCAGCCATCACCTTATGGAGGGCACCTACGAGCAGTACTTC. Translating gives CASSHHLMEGTYEQYF. The full variable domain, completed using reference TRBV5-1 and TRBJ2-7, is KAGVTQTPRYLIKTRGQQVTLSCSPISGHRSVSWYQQTPGQGLQFLFEYFSETQRNKGNFPGRFSGRQFSNSRSEMNVSTLELGDSALYLCASSHHLMEGTYEQYFGPGTRLTVT.

The chain joins TRBV25-1 to TRBJ2-1; 9 nucleotides agree with TRBD1. The junction had 5 bases not matched to a gene; V was cut back by 8 bases and J by 6 bases. Germline CDR1 is MGHDK and CDR2 is SYGVNS. The CDR3 has 13 amino acids. CDR3 coding DNA: TGTGCCAGCGGACAGGGGTTGGGCAATGAGCAGTTCTTC. It encodes CASGQGLGNEQFF. Full variable domain (rest looked up from reference TRBV25-1 and TRBJ2-1): EADIYQTPRYLVIGTGKKITLECSQTMGHDKMYWYQQDPGMELHLIHYSYGVNSTEKGDLSSESTVSRIRTEHFPLTLESARPSHTSQYLCASGQGLGNEQFFGPGTRLTVL.

The sample holds one count of this clone. CDR3 nucleotides: TGTGCCAGCAGTTTAGTACAGGGCTATGGCTACACCTTC. Translated, it gives CASSLVQGYGYTF. The V and J genes are TRBV27 and TRBJ1-2, with TRBD1 as a possible D gene (6 bases). The V gene's germline CDR1 is MNHEY and CDR2 SMNVEV (reference sequence). V lost 2 bases and J lost 4, with 8 bases in between. This CDR3 has 13 residues.

Notes on this clone: At one of its ends the junction is not consistent with the germline gene, which may arise from a read error. CDR3 loop: CASSPAKTGELFF. CDR3 nucleotide sequence: TGTGCTAGCAGCCCCGCAAAGACCGGGGAGCTGTTTTTT. This rearrangement joins TRBV7-7 to TRBJ2-2, with D unclear. CDR1 and CDR2 from the germline V gene are SSHAT and FNYEAQ (reference sequence). The CDR3 covers 13 residues.

The CDR3 reads CASRPQGETEQYF. CDR3 DNA sequence: TGTGCCAGCAGGCCCCAGGGTGAAACCGAGCAGTACTTC. This chain uses TRBV21-1 with TRBJ2-7; TRBD1 is the table's D call, not checked against the DNA. TRBV21-1 is deemed a pseudogene. The CDR3 runs to 13 residues.

The chain has TRBV30 and TRBJ2-5; TRBD1 agrees at 9 bases. Germline V gene sequence: CDR1 GTSNPN, CDR2 SVGIG (reference sequence). J was trimmed by 0 bases and V by 3 bases; bases with no gene match: 5. The CDR3 runs 15 residues. CDR3 residues: CAWRPGTGYQETQYF. The CDR3, as DNA: TGTGCCTGGAGGCCCGGGACAGGGTACCAAGAGACCCAGTACTTC.

The chain joins TRBV14 to TRBJ2-1, with 9 bases fitting TRBD2. This CDR3 spans 14 amino acids. The ends lost 3 bases at V and 6 bases at J; junction bases unmatched: 3. Germline CDR1 is SGHDN and CDR2 is FVKESK. The DNA for the CDR3 is TGTGCCAGCAGCCATCTAGCGGGATTCAATGAGCAGTTCTTC. Translating gives CASSHLAGFNEQFF.

To note about this clone: Other DNA sequences from this sample encode an identical CDR3 as well. V gene TRBV28 combines with J gene TRBJ2-7, with 8 bases fitting TRBD2. The CDR3 has 12 residues. Germline V lookup: CDR1 MDHEN, CDR2 SYDVKM. V lost 7 bases to trimming and J lost 4 bases; unmatched junction nucleotides: 3. The CDR3 nucleotides are TGTGCCAGCAAAACTAGCGGTTACGAGCAGTACTTC. Translating it yields CASKTSGYEQYF.

This sequence joins TRBV18 and TRBJ2-2; the D is unclear. The V end was cut by 3 bases, the J end by 2 bases, with 19 bases between. The CDR3 has 18 amino acids. Germline loops: CDR1 KGHSH, CDR2 LQKENI. The DNA for the CDR3 is TGTGCCAGCTCACCGCTCCCTCAGATCAGCCGTAACACCGGGGAGCTGTTTTTT. It specifies CASSPLPQISRNTGELFF. Full variable domain (rest looked up from reference TRBV18 and TRBJ2-2): NAGVMQNPRHLVRRRGQEARLRCSPMKGHSHVYWYRQLPEEGLKFMVYLQKENIIDESGMPKERFSAEFPKEGPSILRIQQVVRGDSAAYFCASSPLPQISRNTGELFFGEGSRLTVL.